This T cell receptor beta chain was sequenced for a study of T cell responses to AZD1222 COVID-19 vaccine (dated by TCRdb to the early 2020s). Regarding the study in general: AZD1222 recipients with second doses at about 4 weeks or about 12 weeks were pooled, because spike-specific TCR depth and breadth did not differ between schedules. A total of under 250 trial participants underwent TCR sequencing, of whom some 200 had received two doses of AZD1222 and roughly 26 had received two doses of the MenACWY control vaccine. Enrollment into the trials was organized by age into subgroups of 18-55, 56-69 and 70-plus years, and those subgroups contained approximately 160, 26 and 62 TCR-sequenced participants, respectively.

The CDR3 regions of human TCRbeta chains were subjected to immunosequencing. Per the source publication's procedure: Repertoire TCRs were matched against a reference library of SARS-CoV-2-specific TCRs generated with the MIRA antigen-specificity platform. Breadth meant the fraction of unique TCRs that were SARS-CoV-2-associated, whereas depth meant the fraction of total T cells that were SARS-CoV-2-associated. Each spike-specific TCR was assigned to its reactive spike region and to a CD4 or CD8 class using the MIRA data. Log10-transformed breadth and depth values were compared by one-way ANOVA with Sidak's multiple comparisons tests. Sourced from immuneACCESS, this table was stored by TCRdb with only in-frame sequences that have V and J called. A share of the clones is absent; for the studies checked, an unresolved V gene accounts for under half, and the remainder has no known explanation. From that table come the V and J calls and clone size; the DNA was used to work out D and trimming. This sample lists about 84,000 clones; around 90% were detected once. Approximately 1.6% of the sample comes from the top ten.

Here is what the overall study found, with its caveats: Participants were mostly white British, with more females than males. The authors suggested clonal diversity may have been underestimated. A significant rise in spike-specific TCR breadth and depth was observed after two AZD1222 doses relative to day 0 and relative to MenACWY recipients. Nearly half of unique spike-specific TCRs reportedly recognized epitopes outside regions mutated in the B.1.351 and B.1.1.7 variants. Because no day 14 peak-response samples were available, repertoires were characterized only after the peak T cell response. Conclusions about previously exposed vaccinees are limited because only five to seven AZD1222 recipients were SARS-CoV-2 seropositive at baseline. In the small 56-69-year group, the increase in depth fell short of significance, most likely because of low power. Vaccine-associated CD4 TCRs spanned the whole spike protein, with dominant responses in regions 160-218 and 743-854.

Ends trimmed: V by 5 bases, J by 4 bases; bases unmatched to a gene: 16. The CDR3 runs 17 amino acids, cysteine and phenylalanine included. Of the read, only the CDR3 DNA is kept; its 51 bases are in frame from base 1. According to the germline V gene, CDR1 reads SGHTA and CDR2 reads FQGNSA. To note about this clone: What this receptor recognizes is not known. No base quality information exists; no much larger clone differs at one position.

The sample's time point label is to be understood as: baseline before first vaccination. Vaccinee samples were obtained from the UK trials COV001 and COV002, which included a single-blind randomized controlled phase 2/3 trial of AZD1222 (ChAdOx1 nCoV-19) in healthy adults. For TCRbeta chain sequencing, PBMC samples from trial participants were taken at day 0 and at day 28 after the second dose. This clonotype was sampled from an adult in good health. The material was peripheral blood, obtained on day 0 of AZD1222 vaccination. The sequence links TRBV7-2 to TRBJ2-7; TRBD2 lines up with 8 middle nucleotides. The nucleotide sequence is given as TGTGCCAGCAGCCCGCAGGCCACTAGCGGAGCCGGATACGAGCAGTACTTC. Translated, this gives CASSPQATSGAGYEQYF.